One and the same sample provided the 21 T cell receptor beta chains below, sequenced in a study of blood T cell repertoires in COVID-19. Here immunoSEQ multiplex PCR was the method, and the copy in TCRdb shows in-frame clones only, minus some. This sample has about 250,000 clones; just over 85% occur once, and the top ten carry around 1.4%. The sequenced material came from peripheral blood. The receptors were gathered from a man older than 75 with acute or convalescent COVID-19.

This chain uses TRBV5-1 with TRBJ2-5; 8 bases agree with TRBD2. The CDR3 length is 16 residues. Germline V gene data show CDR1 as SGHRS and CDR2 as YFSETQ. V gave up 3 bases and J gave up 4 bases; unmatched junction bases: 11. CDR3 nucleotides: TGCGCCAGCAGCTCCTGGACTAGCAAGGGGGGAGAGACCCAGTACTTC. Its protein is CASSSWTSKGGETQYF.

The chain recombines TRBV2 with TRBJ2-1; D not certain. Germline assignment: CDR1 SNHLY and CDR2 FYNNEI. The CDR3 length is 16 residues. V lost 3 bases and J lost 0, with 12 bases in between. This chain's CDR3 is CASSDSTRRSYNEQFF. CDR3 DNA sequence: TGTGCCAGCAGTGACTCGACCAGGCGCTCCTACAATGAGCAGTTCTTC.

This clone was observed a handful of times. The V and J genes are TRBV18 and TRBJ2-5, with 10 bases that match TRBD1. This CDR3 is built from 17 residues. In germline, CDR1 is KGHSH, CDR2 LQKENI. The trim removed 6 bases at V and 4 bases at J, leaving 14 bases unmatched. DNA of the CDR3: TGTGCCAGCTCGCAACGACAGGGGGCCTCCACGGGAGAGACCCAGTACTTC. Its protein product is CASSQRQGASTGETQYF. Looking up the rest from reference TRBV18 and TRBJ2-5 gives the full variable domain: NAGVMQNPRHLVRRRGQEARLRCSPMKGHSHVYWYRQLPEEGLKFMVYLQKENIIDESGMPKERFSAEFPKEGPSILRIQQVVRGDSAAYFCASSQRQGASTGETQYFGPGTRLLVL.

This sequence joins TRBV5-6 and TRBJ1-2; possible D gene TRBD1, 5 bases. V was pared by 4 bases and J by 0 bases, with 19 bases between. The CDR3 sequence is 17 residues long. Germline V gives CDR1 SGHDT, CDR2 YYEEEE. CDR3 amino acids: CASSGSTSWGANYGYTF. The CDR3 bases are TGTGCCAGCAGCGGATCCACCAGCTGGGGGGCTAACTATGGCTACACCTTC.

The chain employs TRBV29-1 and TRBJ2-1; 8 bases are a match to TRBD2. Germline V gene lookup returns CDR1 SQVTM and CDR2 ANQGSEA. J lost 4 bases, V lost 7 bases, and 12 bases had no gene match. The CDR3 loop spans 15 amino acids. The CDR3 nucleotides read TGCAGCGCCTGGGGGGTTAGCGGGGTTTACAATGAGCAGTTCTTC. It translates to CSAWGVSGVYNEQFF.

The V and J genes are TRBV6-5 and TRBJ2-7; weak D call: TRBD1 (6 bases). The CDR3 loop spans 14 amino acids. Germline V gene data show CDR1 as MNHEY and CDR2 as SVGAGI. Trimming removed 6 bases at V and 2 bases at J, with 14 bases between. The CDR3 loop reads CASRRQVGPYEQYF. CDR3 nucleotides: TGTGCCAGCAGAAGACAGGTCGGGCCCTACGAGCAGTACTTC.

The chain joins TRBV5-4 to TRBJ1-2; a possible D gene is TRBD1 (6 bases). This CDR3 spans 16 amino acids. The V and J ends lost 0 bases and 1 base respectively, with 13 bases between them. Germline CDR1 is SGHNT and CDR2 is YYREEE (reference sequence). The CDR3 spells CASSLEGTPINYGYTF. In DNA, the CDR3 is TGTGCCAGCAGCTTGGAAGGGACACCTATTAACTATGGCTACACCTTC.

The V and J genes are TRBV28 and TRBJ2-5, with 8 positions matching TRBD1. V shed 8 bases, J shed 5 bases, and the junction held 10 bases outside the gene matches. Germline values: CDR1 MDHEN, CDR2 SYDVKM. This CDR3 is built from 14 residues. The CDR3 DNA is TGTGCCAGCCGAACAGGGGGGCCCAAGGAGACCCAGTACTTC. Encoded protein: CASRTGGPKETQYF. Full variable domain (remainder filled in from reference TRBV28 and TRBJ2-5): DVKVTQSSRYLVKRTGEKVFLECVQDMDHENMFWYRQDPGLGLRLIYFSYDVKMKEKGDIPEGYSVSREKKERFSLILESASTNQTSMYLCASRTGGPKETQYFGPGTRLLVL.

This chain joins TRBV18 and TRBJ1-1, with 7 bases lining up with TRBD1. Per germline, CDR1 KGHSH and CDR2 LQKENI. The CDR3 contains 16 residues. The J segment lost 0 bases and the V segment lost 4 bases, leaving 8 bases of the junction unmatched. The CDR3 here is CASSQSMGQMNTEAFF. As DNA, the CDR3 is TGTGCCAGCTCACAAAGCATGGGACAGATGAACACTGAAGCTTTCTTT. Supplemented by reference TRBV18 and TRBJ1-1, the full variable domain reads NAGVMQNPRHLVRRRGQEARLRCSPMKGHSHVYWYRQLPEEGLKFMVYLQKENIIDESGMPKERFSAEFPKEGPSILRIQQVVRGDSAAYFCASSQSMGQMNTEAFFGQGTRLTVV.

The chain links TRBV28 to TRBJ1-1; TRBD1 matches 11 bases. Germline CDR1 reads MDHEN; CDR2 reads SYDVKM. The CDR3 runs to 16 residues. V shed 6 bases and J 1 base; nucleotides not matched to a gene: 7. CDR3 coding DNA: TGTGCCAGCAGGACCGGGACAGGGGGGTCGAACACTGAAGCTTTCTTT. Its translation: CASRTGTGGSNTEAFF.

This clone appeared a single time. This chain connects TRBV5-4 to TRBJ2-5, with 11 bases matching TRBD1. CDR1 SGHNT and CDR2 YYREEE come from the germline V gene (reference sequence). V lost 4 bases, J lost 5 bases, and 10 bases stayed unmatched. This CDR3 is 16 amino acids long. In nucleotides, the CDR3 is TGTGCCAGCAGCCCGGAAGGACAGGGGGCCGGGGAGACCCAGTACTTC. Its protein product is CASSPEGQGAGETQYF.

The V gene is TRBV6-5, the J gene TRBJ1-1; D perhaps matches TRBD1 (5 bases). This CDR3 has 13 residues. CDR1 and CDR2 from the germline V gene are MNHEY and SVGAGI. The V end was cut by 3 bases, the J end by 6 bases, with 11 bases between. The CDR3: CASSYYRGAEAFF. CDR3 nucleotides: TGTGCCAGCAGTTATTATAGGGGCGCTGAAGCTTTCTTT.

The CDR3 coding sequence is TGCAGCGTTGGAGGGGGTACTAATGAAAAACTGTTTTTT. Its protein product is CSVGGGTNEKLFF. This rearrangement joins TRBV29-1 to TRBJ1-4, with D tentatively TRBD1 (6 bases). The CDR3 runs 13 residues. Germline V CDR1 and CDR2: SQVTM, ANQGSEA. V lost 4 bases to trimming and J lost 2 bases, with 8 bases between them.

The V gene is TRBV3-1 (or the pseudogene TRBV3-2), the J gene TRBJ2-5, with 10 bases lining up with TRBD2. From germline, CDR1 is LGHDT and CDR2 YNNKEL (reference sequence). The trim removed 1 base at V and 3 bases at J, leaving 17 bases unmatched. The CDR3 loop spans 20 amino acids. This CDR3 is CASSQVRWTSLAGGKETQYF. The CDR3 bases are TGTGCCAGCAGCCAAGTCCGGTGGACATCCTTAGCGGGAGGTAAAGAGACCCAGTACTTC.

The rearrangement links TRBV3-1 (or the pseudogene TRBV3-2) to TRBJ1-4, with D possibly TRBD1 on 5 matching bases. The ends were cut back, 4 bases at V and 6 bases at J, with 15 bases in the middle. The CDR3 is made up of 15 amino acids. CDR1 is LGHDT and CDR2 is YNNKEL in the germline V gene (reference sequence). CDR3 sequence (DNA): TGTGCCAGCAGCCCCCCCGGGACTGGGGATGAAAAACTGTTTTTT. As protein: CASSPPGTGDEKLFF.

The gene calls are TRBV7-9 and TRBJ2-6, with TRBD1 matching 7 bases. CDR3 length: 17 amino acids. V trimming: 0 bases; J trimming: 0 bases; junction bases outside the gene matches: 2. Germline CDR1 SEHNR, CDR2 FQNEAQ (reference sequence). CDR3 sequence (DNA): TGTGCCAGCAGCTTAGCCGGGACAGCCTCTGGGGCCAACGTCCTGACTTTC. Its protein is CASSLAGTASGANVLTF. The full variable domain, its missing parts supplied by reference TRBV7-9 and TRBJ2-6, is DTGVSQNPRHKITKRGQNVTFRCDPISEHNRLYWYRQTLGQGPEFLTYFQNEAQLEKSRLLSDRFSAERPKGSFSTLEIQRTEQGDSAMYLCASSLAGTASGANVLTFGAGSRLTVL.

The chain couples TRBV6-1 to TRBJ1-1; D is undetermined. This CDR3 contains 14 residues. V was clipped by 1 base and J by 1 base, with 7 bases between them. The V gene's germline CDR1 is MNHNS and CDR2 SASEGT. The CDR3 DNA sequence: TGTGCCAGCAGTGAAGGTGTCAGGAACACTGAAGCTTTCTTT. Its translation: CASSEGVRNTEAFF.

The genes are TRBV29-1 and TRBJ2-5; D might be TRBD2 (6 bases). This CDR3 comprises 13 residues. Germline V CDR1 and CDR2: SQVTM, ANQGSEA. The V and J ends lost 2 bases and 4 bases respectively, with 11 bases between them. In nucleotides, the CDR3 is TGCAGCGTTGAACTTTGGAGGGGAGAGACCCAGTACTTC. Its protein is CSVELWRGETQYF.

The CDR3 DNA sequence: TGTGCCAGCAGCAAACTAGCGGGAGGCGCGAACACCGGGGAGCTGTTTTTT. Amino acids: CASSKLAGGANTGELFF. The chain is built from TRBV4-2 and TRBJ2-2, with 12 bases lining up with TRBD2. The CDR3 covers 17 residues. Germline CDR1 is LGHNA and CDR2 is YNFKEQ. With V trimmed by 5 bases and J by 0 bases, 4 bases remained unmatched.

V and J are TRBV11-2 and TRBJ2-7; D perhaps matches TRBD1 (7 bases). The CDR3 is 15 amino acids. Germline CDR1 is SGHAT and CDR2 is FQNNGV. V was pared by 2 bases and J by 2 bases, with 13 bases between. The CDR3 sequence is CASSLPGGITYEQYF. The CDR3 DNA sequence: TGTGCCAGCAGCTTACCAGGGGGGATAACCTACGAGCAGTACTTC.

The CDR3 reads CASSEVGEPSSGNTIYF. In DNA form, the CDR3 reads TGTGCCAGCAGTGAAGTCGGGGAGCCAAGCTCTGGAAACACCATATATTTT. The V call is TRBV2, the J call TRBJ1-3; D call uncertain. V was clipped by 1 base and J by 0 bases, with 13 bases between them. Germline V gene lookup returns CDR1 SNHLY and CDR2 FYNNEI. The CDR3 is 17 amino acids.